Listed below are T cell receptor beta chains from one sample, sequenced in a study of blood T cells in healthy people across ages. A single record per CDR3 protein comes from TCRdb applying MiXCR to the 5' RACE reads. Of roughly 1,500,000 distinct CDR3 sequences listed, roughly 40% were seen once; the top ten hold approximately 7.9%. The sample consisted of blood. The receptor source for this set is a woman under 30 in good health. Each CDR3 is given with its conserved first and last residue. Each record gives: J gene, D gene, CDR3 length, V gene, clone size, CDR3 protein, CDR3 DNA. A D gene is named only where the DNA matches it firmly. Part of the rows lack a size; the others show once, few, many or a class for expanded clones.

J gene: TRBJ2-7; D gene: TRBD2; CDR3 length: 15; V gene: TRBV15; clone size: .; CDR3 protein: CATSASGGYSYEQYF; CDR3 DNA: TGTGCCACCAGCGCTTCCGGGGGGTACTCCTACGAGCAGTACTTC
J gene: TRBJ2-7; D gene: .; CDR3 length: 13; V gene: TRBV29-1; clone size: .; CDR3 protein: CSGKGVLYNEQYF; CDR3 DNA: TGCAGCGGCAAGGGAGTGCTCTACAATGAGCAGTACTTC
J gene: TRBJ1-4; D gene: TRBD1; CDR3 length: 14; V gene: TRBV7-9; clone size: .; CDR3 protein: CASTPTGNNEKLFF; CDR3 DNA: TGTGCCAGCACCCCGACAGGGAATAATGAAAAACTGTTTTTT
J gene: TRBJ2-6; D gene: .; CDR3 length: 16; V gene: TRBV28; clone size: .; CDR3 protein: CASRGKLKLGANVLTF; CDR3 DNA: TGTGCCAGTCGGGGGAAGCTCAAATTGGGGGCCAACGTCCTGACTTTC
J gene: TRBJ2-2; D gene: .; CDR3 length: 17; V gene: TRBV3-1; clone size: few; CDR3 protein: CASSQVATPGAIGELFF; CDR3 DNA: TGTGCCAGCAGCCAAGTGGCCACCCCCGGCGCGATCGGGGAGCTGTTTTTT
J gene: TRBJ1-2; D gene: .; CDR3 length: 15; V gene: TRBV12-3/TRBV12-4; clone size: few; CDR3 protein: CASSFQGGGGYGYTF; CDR3 DNA: TGTGCCAGCAGTTTTCAGGGAGGCGGCGGGTATGGCTACACCTTC
J gene: TRBJ1-1; D gene: .; CDR3 length: 14; V gene: TRBV4-1; clone size: few; CDR3 protein: CASSQADPGTEAFF; CDR3 DNA: TGCGCCAGCAGCCAAGCAGATCCGGGCACTGAAGCTTTCTTT
J gene: TRBJ2-3; D gene: TRBD2; CDR3 length: 17; V gene: TRBV7-2; clone size: few; CDR3 protein: CASRSGPASGGTDTQYF; CDR3 DNA: TGTGCCAGTCGGTCGGGTCCGGCTAGCGGGGGGACAGATACGCAGTATTTT
J gene: TRBJ2-6; D gene: .; CDR3 length: 15; V gene: TRBV13; clone size: many; CDR3 protein: CASSFRLSGANVLTF; CDR3 DNA: TGTGCCAGCAGCTTCCGTCTCTCTGGGGCCAACGTCCTGACTTTC
J gene: TRBJ2-1; D gene: .; CDR3 length: 12; V gene: TRBV7-8; clone size: .; CDR3 protein: CASSLVRGGQFF; CDR3 DNA: TGTGCCAGCAGCCTCGTCAGGGGAGGGCAGTTCTTC
J gene: TRBJ2-1; D gene: TRBD2; CDR3 length: 15; V gene: TRBV12-3/TRBV12-4; clone size: few; CDR3 protein: CASSPAIAGGNEQFF; CDR3 DNA: TGTGCCAGCAGCCCAGCAATAGCGGGGGGTAATGAGCAGTTCTTC
J gene: TRBJ2-7; D gene: TRBD2; CDR3 length: 15; V gene: TRBV5-6; clone size: once; CDR3 protein: CASSSGTTNYNEQYF; CDR3 DNA: TGTGCCAGCAGCTCCGGGACTACCAACTACAATGAGCAGTACTTC
J gene: TRBJ2-5; D gene: .; CDR3 length: 13; V gene: TRBV25-1; clone size: few; CDR3 protein: CASAVPAGETQYF; CDR3 DNA: TGTGCCTCAGCAGTCCCAGCCGGAGAGACCCAGTACTTC
J gene: TRBJ2-1; D gene: TRBD2; CDR3 length: 17; V gene: TRBV20-1; clone size: few; CDR3 protein: CSANPLSSGRALDEQFF; CDR3 DNA: TGCAGTGCTAATCCCCTGTCTAGCGGGAGGGCTTTGGATGAGCAGTTCTTC
J gene: TRBJ2-5; D gene: .; CDR3 length: 14; V gene: TRBV12-3/TRBV12-4; clone size: many; CDR3 protein: CASRENRAQETQYF; CDR3 DNA: TGTGCCAGCAGGGAAAACAGGGCCCAAGAGACCCAGTACTTC
J gene: TRBJ2-1; D gene: TRBD2; CDR3 length: 13; V gene: TRBV20-1; clone size: few; CDR3 protein: CSAFGRVDNEQFF; CDR3 DNA: TGCAGTGCGTTCGGGAGGGTCGACAATGAGCAGTTCTTC
J gene: TRBJ2-6; D gene: TRBD1; CDR3 length: 18; V gene: TRBV4-2; clone size: .; CDR3 protein: CASSPLGTGGSGANVLTF; CDR3 DNA: TGTGCCAGCAGCCCCCTAGGGACAGGGGGCTCTGGGGCCAACGTCCTGACTTTC
J gene: TRBJ1-6; D gene: TRBD1; CDR3 length: 15; V gene: TRBV7-9; clone size: once; CDR3 protein: CASSPPGGEESPLHF; CDR3 DNA: TGTGCCAGCAGCCCTCCAGGGGGGGAGGAGTCACCCCTCCACTTT
J gene: TRBJ2-1; D gene: .; CDR3 length: 16; V gene: TRBV6-5; clone size: few; CDR3 protein: CASSYLAGTTRDEQFF; CDR3 DNA: TGTGCCAGCAGTTACCTCGCTGGAACGACTCGGGATGAGCAGTTCTTC
J gene: TRBJ1-6; D gene: TRBD1; CDR3 length: 13; V gene: TRBV20-1; clone size: few; CDR3 protein: CSAPLGQTTPLHF; CDR3 DNA: TGCAGTGCTCCCTTGGGACAGACGACACCCCTCCACTTT
J gene: TRBJ1-2; D gene: TRBD1; CDR3 length: 14; V gene: TRBV20-1; clone size: .; CDR3 protein: CSAAGQGTTYGYTF; CDR3 DNA: TGCAGTGCCGCGGGACAGGGAACGACCTATGGCTACACCTTC
J gene: TRBJ2-3; D gene: .; CDR3 length: 13; V gene: TRBV5-6; clone size: few; CDR3 protein: CASTQRAADTQYF; CDR3 DNA: TGTGCCAGCACCCAAAGAGCCGCAGATACGCAGTATTTT
J gene: TRBJ2-1; D gene: TRBD2; CDR3 length: 17; V gene: TRBV28; clone size: few; CDR3 protein: CASSSGLAGRGPDEQFF; CDR3 DNA: TGTGCCAGCAGTTCGGGACTAGCGGGAAGAGGACCGGATGAGCAGTTCTTC
J gene: TRBJ2-7; D gene: .; CDR3 length: 16; V gene: TRBV3-1; clone size: .; CDR3 protein: CASSQGFFYSLCEQYF; CDR3 DNA: TGTGCCAGCAGCCAAGGATTTTTCTACTCCCTGTGCGAGCAGTACTTC
J gene: TRBJ2-7; D gene: TRBD2; CDR3 length: 16; V gene: TRBV6-2/TRBV6-3; clone size: few; CDR3 protein: CASSYLTSGGYYEQYF; CDR3 DNA: TGTGCCAGCAGTTACCTGACTAGCGGGGGGTACTACGAGCAGTACTTC
J gene: TRBJ2-1; D gene: .; CDR3 length: 14; V gene: TRBV6-4; clone size: .; CDR3 protein: CASSDTTVYNEQFF; CDR3 DNA: TGTGCCAGCAGTGACACGACAGTATACAATGAGCAGTTCTTC
J gene: TRBJ2-1; D gene: .; CDR3 length: 15; V gene: TRBV29-1; clone size: .; CDR3 protein: CSVESWASSYNEQFF; CDR3 DNA: TGCAGCGTTGAATCATGGGCGAGCTCCTACAATGAGCAGTTCTTC
J gene: TRBJ2-5; D gene: .; CDR3 length: 13; V gene: TRBV29-1; clone size: few; CDR3 protein: CSVKQGPGETQYF; CDR3 DNA: TGCAGCGTCAAACAGGGTCCCGGGGAGACCCAGTACTTC
J gene: TRBJ1-2; D gene: .; CDR3 length: 13; V gene: TRBV20-1; clone size: few; CDR3 protein: CSASAGMKYGYTF; CDR3 DNA: TGCAGTGCTAGTGCCGGGATGAAATATGGCTACACCTTC
J gene: TRBJ2-5; D gene: .; CDR3 length: 14; V gene: TRBV7-8; clone size: .; CDR3 protein: CASSPRQAPWEQYF; CDR3 DNA: TGTGCCAGCAGCCCACGACAGGCCCCCTGGGAGCAGTACTTC
J gene: TRBJ1-5; D gene: TRBD1; CDR3 length: 13; V gene: TRBV18; clone size: .; CDR3 protein: CASSSGTEGPQHF; CDR3 DNA: TGTGCCAGCTCATCCGGGACAGAAGGGCCCCAGCATTTT